The present entry profiles one T cell receptor (beta chain) with its context. The data are from a study of patients and donors after allogeneic stem cell transplantation. TCRdb processed the RT-PCR reads anew with MiXCR; each CDR3 protein has one entry. The sample carries roughly 880,000 distinct CDR3 sequences, roughly 18% recorded once. Germline values: CDR1 DFQATT, CDR2 SNEGSKA (reference sequence). This CDR3 contains 11 residues. V was clipped by 6 bases and J by 6 bases, with 11 bases between them. The sample taken for sequencing was blood, either unsorted or a sorted T cell fraction (not recorded which). This sequence joins TRBV20-1 and TRBJ1-1; tentatively, D is TRBD1 (5 bases). The origin of this receptor is a human donor who was either an allogeneic HSCT recipient or a stem cell or donor lymphocyte infusion donor (not recorded which). It is not recorded whose cells these are; they may come from a transplant donor. In nucleotides, the CDR3 is TGCAGTGCCGCAACGGGGGCTGAAGCTTTCTTT. Protein product: CSAATGAEAFF.